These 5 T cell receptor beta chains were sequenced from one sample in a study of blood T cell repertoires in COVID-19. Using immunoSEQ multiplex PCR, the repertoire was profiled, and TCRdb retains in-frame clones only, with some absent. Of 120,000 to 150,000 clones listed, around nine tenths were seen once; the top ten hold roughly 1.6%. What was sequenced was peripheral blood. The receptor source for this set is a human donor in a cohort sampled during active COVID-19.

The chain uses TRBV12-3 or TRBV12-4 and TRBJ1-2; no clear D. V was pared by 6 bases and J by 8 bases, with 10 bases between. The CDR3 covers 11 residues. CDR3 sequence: CASSRAWGYTF. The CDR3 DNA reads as TGTGCCAGCAGCCGCGCGTGGGGCTACACCTTC.

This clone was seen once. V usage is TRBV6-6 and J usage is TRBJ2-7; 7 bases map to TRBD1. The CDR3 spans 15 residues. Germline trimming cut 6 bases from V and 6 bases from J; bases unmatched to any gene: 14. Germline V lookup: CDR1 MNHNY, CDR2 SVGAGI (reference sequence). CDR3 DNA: TGTGCCAGCAGCCGTCAGGGGGTCCAAGCTGGCGAGCAGTACTTC. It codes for CASSRQGVQAGEQYF.

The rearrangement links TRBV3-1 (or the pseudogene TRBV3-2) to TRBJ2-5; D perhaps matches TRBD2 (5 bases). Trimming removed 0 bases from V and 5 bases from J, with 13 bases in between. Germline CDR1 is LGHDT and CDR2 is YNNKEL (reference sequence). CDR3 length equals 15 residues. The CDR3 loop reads CASSQDSGIDETQYF. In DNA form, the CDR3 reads TGTGCCAGCAGCCAAGATTCGGGGATAGACGAGACCCAGTACTTC.

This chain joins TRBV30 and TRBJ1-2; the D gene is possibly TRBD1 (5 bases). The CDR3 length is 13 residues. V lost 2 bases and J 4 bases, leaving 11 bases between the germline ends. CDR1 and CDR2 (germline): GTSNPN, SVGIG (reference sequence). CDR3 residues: CAWSPGRGYGYTF. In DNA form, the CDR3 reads TGTGCCTGGAGTCCAGGGCGGGGCTATGGCTACACCTTC. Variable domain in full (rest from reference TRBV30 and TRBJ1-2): SQTIHQWPATLVQPVGSPLSLECTVEGTSNPNLYWYRQAAGRGLQLLFYSVGIGQISSEVPQNLSASRPQDRQFILSSKKLLLSDSGFYLCAWSPGRGYGYTFGSGTRLTVV.

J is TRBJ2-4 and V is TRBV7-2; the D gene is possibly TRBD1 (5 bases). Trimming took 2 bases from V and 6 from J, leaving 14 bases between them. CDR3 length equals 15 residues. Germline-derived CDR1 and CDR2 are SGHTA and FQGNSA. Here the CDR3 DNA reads TGTGCCAGCAGCTTAATTAGGGGCAGACGAAACATTCAGTACTTC. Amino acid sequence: CASSLIRGRRNIQYF.